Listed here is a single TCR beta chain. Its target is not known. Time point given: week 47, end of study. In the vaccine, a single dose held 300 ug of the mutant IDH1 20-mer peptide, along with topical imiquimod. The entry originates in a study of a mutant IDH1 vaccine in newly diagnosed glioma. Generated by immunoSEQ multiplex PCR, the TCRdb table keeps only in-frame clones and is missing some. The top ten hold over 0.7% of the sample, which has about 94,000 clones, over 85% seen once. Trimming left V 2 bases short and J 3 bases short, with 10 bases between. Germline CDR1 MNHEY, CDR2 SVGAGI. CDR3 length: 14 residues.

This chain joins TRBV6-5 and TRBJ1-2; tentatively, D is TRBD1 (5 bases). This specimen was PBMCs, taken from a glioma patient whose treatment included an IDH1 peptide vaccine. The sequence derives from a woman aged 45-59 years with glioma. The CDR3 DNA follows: TGTGCCAGCAGTTACGGGGGAATTGACTATGGCTACACCTTC. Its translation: CASSYGGIDYGYTF.